The rows below give T cell receptor beta chains drawn from one sample of a study of blood T cells in healthy people across ages. TCRdb reprocessed the 5' RACE reads via MiXCR and lists one record per CDR3 protein. Altogether 1.5 million to 2 million distinct CDR3 sequences are present, roughly 30% being singletons, with the ten largest covering less than 9.5%. The sample was blood. Receptors were obtained from a woman in her thirties in good health. The CDR3 runs from the conserved cysteine through the conserved F or W. The order of the fields is clone size, D gene, J gene, V gene, CDR3 DNA, CDR3 protein. D genes are given only for firm matches. Expanded clones are given a class, and other clones once, few, many or no size at all.

size: few
D: TRBD1
J: TRBJ1-1
V: TRBV6-1
DNA: TGTGCCAGCAGTGGACGAGACAGGGAGGTTGAAGCTTTCTTT
CDR3: CASSGRDREVEAFF

size: .
D: TRBD1
J: TRBJ2-2
V: TRBV7-6
DNA: TGTGCCAGCACGTCGGGACAGGCCCGACAGGGCGGGGAGCTGTTTTTT
CDR3: CASTSGQARQGGELFF

size: .
D: TRBD1
J: TRBJ2-7
V: TRBV5-1
DNA: TGCGCCAGCAGCTTGGGCGCGGACAGGGACCCCTACGAGCAGTACTTC
CDR3: CASSLGADRDPYEQYF

size: few
D: .
J: TRBJ2-1
V: TRBV13
DNA: TGTGCCAGCAGTCTAGTACTAGACCCTGAGCAGTTCTTC
CDR3: CASSLVLDPEQFF

size: many
D: TRBD1
J: TRBJ2-1
V: TRBV6-5
DNA: TGTGCCAGCAGTAGTCCGGGACAGGGTGTATTAAATGAGCAGTTCTTC
CDR3: CASSSPGQGVLNEQFF

size: .
D: .
J: TRBJ2-6
V: TRBV11-2
DNA: TGTGCCAGCAGCTTACAGCTCGGACGGAGCTCTGGGGCCAACGTCCTGACTTTC
CDR3: CASSLQLGRSSGANVLTF

size: .
D: .
J: TRBJ2-2
V: TRBV4-3
DNA: TGCGCCAGCAGCCAATCGTCGGCGGAGGCAGCGAACACCGGGGAGCTGTTTTTT
CDR3: CASSQSSAEAANTGELFF

size: .
D: .
J: TRBJ1-2
V: TRBV4-1
DNA: TGCGCCAGCAGCCAAGTAGGGGGGCCTTATGGCTACACCTTC
CDR3: CASSQVGGPYGYTF

size: many
D: .
J: TRBJ1-2
V: TRBV10-3
DNA: TGTGCCATCAGTGAGAGGGGGGGCGACGGCTACACCTTC
CDR3: CAISERGGDGYTF

size: few
D: TRBD1
J: TRBJ1-2
V: TRBV5-1
DNA: TGCGCCAGCAGCCCGGGACAGGGCGCCATTATATTCTATGGCTACACCTTC
CDR3: CASSPGQGAIIFYGYTF

size: few
D: .
J: TRBJ1-5
V: TRBV5-6
DNA: TGTGCCAGCAGCCGTTGGACAGCAGGACAGCCCCAGCATTTT
CDR3: CASSRWTAGQPQHF

size: .
D: TRBD1
J: TRBJ2-7
V: TRBV28
DNA: TGTGCCAGCAGACCTCCGGGACAGGGGGGGTACGAGCAGTACTTC
CDR3: CASRPPGQGGYEQYF

size: .
D: .
J: TRBJ2-7
V: TRBV20-1
DNA: TGCAGTGTCCGAGCAGGGGGGATGTCTTACGAGCAGTACTTC
CDR3: CSVRAGGMSYEQYF

size: few
D: TRBD2
J: TRBJ2-1
V: TRBV6-5
DNA: TGTGCCAGCACCTTGCGGGAGGGCCGGGGGAATGAGCAGTTCTTC
CDR3: CASTLREGRGNEQFF

size: .
D: .
J: TRBJ1-1
V: TRBV29-1
DNA: TGCAGCGTTTCGGTTTACAGGATAGGGGACACTGAAGCTTTCTTT
CDR3: CSVSVYRIGDTEAFF

size: .
D: TRBD1
J: TRBJ1-2
V: TRBV18
DNA: TGTGCCAGCTCACCACAAGGACAGGGGGGTGTCTATGGCTACACCTTC
CDR3: CASSPQGQGGVYGYTF

size: .
D: TRBD2
J: TRBJ2-1
V: TRBV20-1
DNA: TGCAGTGCTAGAGATCATAGGTCAGGAGCGGGAGGGCCGGGTGAGCAGTTCTTC
CDR3: CSARDHRSGAGGPGEQFF

size: few
D: .
J: TRBJ2-3
V: TRBV29-1
DNA: TGCAGCGTTGATTACGGCGTCTCGACGGCAGATACGCAGTATTTT
CDR3: CSVDYGVSTADTQYF

size: .
D: TRBD2
J: TRBJ2-1
V: TRBV27
DNA: TGTGCCAGCAGTTTTCGACTAGCGAGGGGCCATGAGCAGTTCTTC
CDR3: CASSFRLARGHEQFF

size: .
D: TRBD2
J: TRBJ2-7
V: TRBV2
DNA: TGTGCCAGCCAAGCACTAGCGGGGGACTACGAGCAGTACTTC
CDR3: CASQALAGDYEQYF

size: .
D: .
J: TRBJ1-4
V: TRBV11-2
DNA: TGTGCCAGCAGCTTATTCTCGACTAATGAAAAACTGTTTTTT
CDR3: CASSLFSTNEKLFF

size: many
D: .
J: TRBJ2-5
V: TRBV29-1
DNA: TGCAGCGAAGGCACTAGTTCCTTACAAGAGACCCAGTACTTC
CDR3: CSEGTSSLQETQYF

size: .
D: TRBD1
J: TRBJ1-4
V: TRBV6-2/TRBV6-3
DNA: TGTGCCAGCAGTTACTCGATTTCGGGACAGGGGGCGTTAGAAGAAAAACTGTTTTTT
CDR3: CASSYSISGQGALEEKLFF

size: .
D: .
J: TRBJ1-4
V: TRBV3-1
DNA: TGTGCCAGCAGCCAAGTTGCCGAAAAACTGTTTTTT
CDR3: CASSQVAEKLFF